These T cell receptor beta chains were read from a single sample in a study of blood T cell repertoires in COVID-19. TCRdb's table, derived via immunoSEQ multiplex PCR, lists solely in-frame clones and lacks some. The sample lists about 23,000 clones, 90% to 95% occurring once. The material sequenced was peripheral blood. These receptors were taken from a woman in her forties or fifties with active COVID-19. CDR3s include the opening cysteine and the closing phenylalanine or tryptophan. The D gene is left open where the match is weak. Not every row has a clone size; where given, it reads once, few, many or a size class.

clone size | D gene | J gene | V gene | CDR3 DNA | CDR3 protein
NA | TRBD2 | TRBJ2-2 | TRBV27 | TGTGCCAGCAGGCGACTAGCCCGGACGAACACCGGGGAGCTGTTTTTT | CASRRLARTNTGELFF
NA | NA | TRBJ2-3 | TRBV6-5 | TGTGCCAGCAGGACAGCCACAGATACGCAGTATTTT | CASRTATDTQYF
NA | NA | TRBJ2-3 | TRBV6-6 | TGTGCCAGCAGTGTACAGGGTCTAGCGGCCGATACGCAGTATTTT | CASSVQGLAADTQYF
NA | TRBD2 | TRBJ2-7 | TRBV5-1 | TGCGCCAGCAGCGAAAGCGGGAGTGTCTACGAGCAGTACTTC | CASSESGSVYEQYF
NA | TRBD1 | TRBJ1-4 | TRBV10-3 | TGTGCCATCAGGGCCGGGACAGATAATAATGAAAAACTGTTTTTT | CAIRAGTDNNEKLFF
NA | NA | TRBJ2-5 | TRBV7-2 | TGTGCCAGCAGCTTAGCCGCTAGACAGGCCCAAGAGACCCAGTACTTC | CASSLAARQAQETQYF
NA | TRBD1 | TRBJ1-1 | TRBV14 | TGTGCCAGCAGCGCCAGGGGGCGGACTGAAGCTTTCTTT | CASSARGRTEAFF
NA | NA | TRBJ2-7 | TRBV21-1 | TGTGCCAGCATCCCGTACAGGTTCCACGAGCAGTACTTC | CASIPYRFHEQYF
NA | TRBD2 | TRBJ2-1 | TRBV28 | TGTGCCAGCAGTTGGACTAGCGGGAGTGGCTACAATGAGCAGTTCTTC | CASSWTSGSGYNEQFF
NA | TRBD1 | TRBJ1-2 | TRBV4-1 | TGCGCCAGCAGCCAGGGACAGTCTTCCTATGGCTACACCTTC | CASSQGQSSYGYTF
NA | NA | TRBJ1-4 | TRBV2 | TGTGCCAGCAGTGAAGCCACGGGGGGGAATGAAAAACTGTTTTTT | CASSEATGGNEKLFF
NA | NA | TRBJ1-5 | TRBV19 | TGTGCCAGTAGCAACCGGGCAGAGGGATATAGCAATCAGCCCCAGCATTTT | CASSNRAEGYSNQPQHF
NA | NA | TRBJ1-1 | TRBV19 | TGTGCCAGTAGTACCGTGGCCGGGGCTGAAGCTTTCTTT | CASSTVAGAEAFF
NA | TRBD2 | TRBJ2-2 | TRBV10-1 | TGCGCCAGCAGTGTAAATTTAGCGGGCCATCCTGGGGACACCGGGGAGCTGTTTTTT | CASSVNLAGHPGDTGELFF
NA | NA | TRBJ1-5 | TRBV10-2 | TGCGCCAGCAGTGAGTGGCAGGGGTTCGGCAATCAGCCCCAGCATTTT | CASSEWQGFGNQPQHF
NA | NA | TRBJ2-1 | TRBV6-5 | TGTGCCAGCAGTTACTCGAGGCTAGCTTACAATGAGCAGTTCTTC | CASSYSRLAYNEQFF
once | NA | TRBJ2-1 | TRBV20-1 | TGCAGTGGGAGGGGCACCAATGAGCAGTTCTTC | CSGRGTNEQFF
NA | TRBD1 | TRBJ2-1 | TRBV27 | TGTGCCAGCAGCTTCGGACAGGGTAGGGAGTTCTTC | CASSFGQGREFF
NA | NA | TRBJ1-2 | TRBV5-1 | TGCGCCAGCAGCTTGGTGCCAGGCGACGGCTACACCTTC | CASSLVPGDGYTF
NA | TRBD1 | TRBJ1-5 | TRBV19 | TGTGCCAGTAGTCCCCGGGACAGGGGAAGGGGTAATCAGCCCCAGCATTTT | CASSPRDRGRGNQPQHF
NA | NA | TRBJ2-1 | TRBV7-8 | TGTGCCAGCAGCTTCTACGATGAGCAGTTCTTC | CASSFYDEQFF
NA | NA | TRBJ1-6 | TRBV28 | TGTGCCAGCAGTCCGCGGACAAGTTATAATTCACCCCTCCACTTT | CASSPRTSYNSPLHF
NA | NA | TRBJ2-1 | TRBV24-1 | TGTGCCACCAGTGCCCCCGGTAGCGGCAACAATGAGCAGTTCTTC | CATSAPGSGNNEQFF
NA | NA | TRBJ1-6 | TRBV5-6 | TGTGCCAGCAGTCACCCCTCAGAGGATTCACCCCTCCACTTT | CASSHPSEDSPLHF
few | TRBD1 | TRBJ2-1 | TRBV12-3/TRBV12-4 | TGTGCCAGCAGTAAGGGGGCCGGTCATGAGCAGTTCTTC | CASSKGAGHEQFF
NA | NA | TRBJ1-2 | TRBV5-1 | TGCGCCAGCAGCTTTAGGGGCGAAAACTATGGCTACACCTTC | CASSFRGENYGYTF
NA | TRBD2 | TRBJ2-1 | TRBV13 | TGTGCCAGCAGCCCCCGATCTAGCGGGGGGCCTGAGCAGTTCTTC | CASSPRSSGGPEQFF
NA | NA | TRBJ1-5 | TRBV12-1 | TGTGCCAGCAGCTTGCCCGTAAGGACAGGGGTTTTCAATCAGCCCCAGCATTTT | CASSLPVRTGVFNQPQHF
NA | TRBD2 | TRBJ2-5 | TRBV5-1 | TGCGCCAGCAGCTCCATCGGTAGCGGGAGTCCCGGAGAGACCCAGTACTTC | CASSSIGSGSPGETQYF
NA | NA | TRBJ2-1 | TRBV19 | TGTGCCAGTAGTATCGACAGGAGCTCCTACAATGAGCAGTTCTTC | CASSIDRSSYNEQFF
NA | TRBD1 | TRBJ1-5 | TRBV20-1 | TGCAGTGCTAGTCAAGAGGGGGCCTTTGGCAATCAGCCCCAGCATTTT | CSASQEGAFGNQPQHF
once | TRBD2 | TRBJ2-7 | TRBV5-1 | TGCGCCAGCAGCCTGACTAGCGGGAAGGCCTACGAGCAGTACTTC | CASSLTSGKAYEQYF
NA | TRBD1 | TRBJ1-6 | TRBV5-1 | TGCGCCAGCAGCCTAGGGGGCGTAAATAATTCACCCCTCCACTTT | CASSLGGVNNSPLHF
NA | TRBD2 | TRBJ2-3 | TRBV27 | TGTGCCAGCAGTCACGGGGGGGCAGGGGCAGATACGCAGTATTTT | CASSHGGAGADTQYF
NA | TRBD1 | TRBJ1-2 | TRBV27 | TGTGCCAGCAGAATCAGGGGGCAGGACTATGGCTACACCTTC | CASRIRGQDYGYTF
NA | NA | TRBJ2-7 | TRBV28 | TGTGCCAGCAGTTCCTACTACGAGCAGTACTTC | CASSSYYEQYF
NA | NA | TRBJ2-7 | TRBV5-1 | TGCGCCAGCAGCTTAGATGGACTCGGCTACGAGCAGTACTTC | CASSLDGLGYEQYF
NA | NA | TRBJ2-5 | TRBV28 | TGTGCCAGCGGGAACAGGGTGGAGACCCAGTACTTC | CASGNRVETQYF
NA | NA | TRBJ2-2 | TRBV5-4 | TGTGCCAGCAGCTCAGGGTACTTCTTCACCGGGGAGCTGTTTTTT | CASSSGYFFTGELFF
NA | TRBD2 | TRBJ2-3 | TRBV7-2 | TGTGCCAGCAGCTTAGATTCCAGCGGGGGGTACTTCGAGACGCAGTATTTT | CASSLDSSGGYFETQYF
NA | TRBD2 | TRBJ2-1 | TRBV3-1/TRBV3-2 | TGTGCCAGCAGCCAGTGGGGAGGGCGGACAATCGAGCAGTTCTTC | CASSQWGGRTIEQFF
NA | TRBD2 | TRBJ2-7 | TRBV2 | TGTGCCAGCATCCTAGCGGGGGTCTACGAGCAGTACTTC | CASILAGVYEQYF
NA | NA | TRBJ1-2 | TRBV2 | TGTGCCAGCAGTGAGTCGAAGGGAGACTATGGCTACACCTTC | CASSESKGDYGYTF
NA | NA | TRBJ2-5 | TRBV28 | TGTGCCAGCAGTTTACCCCAGTGGGTGGGGGGGCCAGAGACCCAGTACTTC | CASSLPQWVGGPETQYF
medium-sized | NA | TRBJ1-2 | TRBV6-1 | TGTGCCAGCAGTGAAGCTATCTCAGGGTTCTATGGCTACACCTTC | CASSEAISGFYGYTF
NA | NA | TRBJ2-1 | TRBV6-5 | TGTGCCAGCAAAACAGGATACAATGAGCAGTTCTTC | CASKTGYNEQFF
NA | NA | TRBJ2-3 | TRBV7-9 | TGTGCCAGCAGACTCCCTCCTAGGGGGTTCACAGATACGCAGTATTTT | CASRLPPRGFTDTQYF
once | TRBD1 | TRBJ1-5 | TRBV6-5 | TGTGCCAGCACCCAAGGACAGGGGCAGCCCCAGCATTTT | CASTQGQGQPQHF
NA | NA | TRBJ1-1 | TRBV18 | TGTGCCAGCTCACTAAGCCGACAGACTGAAGCTTTCTTT | CASSLSRQTEAFF
NA | NA | TRBJ1-1 | TRBV3-1/TRBV3-2 | TGTGCCAGCAGGCCCCGAACGCCGGTGAACACTGAAGCTTTCTTT | CASRPRTPVNTEAFF
NA | TRBD1 | TRBJ2-7 | TRBV18 | TGTGCCAGCTCACGACAGACAGGGTTGGACGAGCAGTACTTC | CASSRQTGLDEQYF
NA | TRBD2 | TRBJ2-7 | TRBV7-9 | TGTGCCAGCAGCTTAACCTTGGGGACTAGCGGGCGGCTTTCCTACGAGCAATACTTC | CASSLTLGTSGRLSYEQYF
NA | TRBD1 | TRBJ1-6 | TRBV6-6 | TGTGCCAGCAGCCGAATACAGGGGCAAGGTTCACCCCTCCACTTT | CASSRIQGQGSPLHF
NA | TRBD1 | TRBJ2-1 | TRBV10-1 | TGCGCCAGCAGTGAGTCAGGACAGGGCTCCTACAATGAGCAGTTCTTC | CASSESGQGSYNEQFF
NA | TRBD1 | TRBJ2-2 | TRBV18 | TGTGCCAGCTCACCCGGGACAGGGAACGGGGAGCTGTTTTTT | CASSPGTGNGELFF
NA | NA | TRBJ1-5 | TRBV7-9 | TGTGCCAGCAGCGCACCGGGACACCATAGCAATCAGCCCCAGCATTTT | CASSAPGHHSNQPQHF